This T cell receptor (beta chain) came from a study of T cell responses to AZD1222 COVID-19 vaccine. TCRdb keeps only in-frame clones here, not all; method: immunoSEQ multiplex PCR. The sample lists some 130,000 clones; more than 75% were seen once. As concerns this clone: What it binds is not known.

Germline-derived CDR1 and CDR2 are LGHNA and YSLEER. The CDR3 totals 18 residues. The V and J ends lost 0 bases and 1 base, in that order; junction bases with no gene match: 7. Study-wide results and limits: The donor group comprised mostly white British people and more females; the analysis possibly underestimated clonal diversity.

The sequence came from an adult in good health. The chain couples TRBV4-3 to TRBJ2-3; 10 positions agree with TRBD2. The starting material was peripheral blood, obtained on day 0 of AZD1222 vaccination. This chain's CDR3 is CASSQDRRLAGGTDTQYF. As DNA, the CDR3 is TGCGCCAGCAGCCAAGATAGGAGGCTAGCGGGGGGCACAGATACGCAGTATTTT.